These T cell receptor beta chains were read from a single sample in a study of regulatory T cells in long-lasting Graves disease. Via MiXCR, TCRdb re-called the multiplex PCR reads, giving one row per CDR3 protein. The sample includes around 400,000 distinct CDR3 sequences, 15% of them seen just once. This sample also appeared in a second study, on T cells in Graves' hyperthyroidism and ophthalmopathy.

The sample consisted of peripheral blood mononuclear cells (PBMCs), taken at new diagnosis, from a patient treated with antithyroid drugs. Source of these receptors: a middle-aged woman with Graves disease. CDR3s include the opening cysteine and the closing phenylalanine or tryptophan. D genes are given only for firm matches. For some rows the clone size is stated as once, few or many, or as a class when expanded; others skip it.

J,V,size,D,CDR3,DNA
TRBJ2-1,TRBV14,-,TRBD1,CASSRPGQGTGQSSYNEQFF,TGTGCCAGCAGCCGCCCGGGACAGGGAACAGGTCAGAGCTCCTACAATGAGCAGTTCTTC
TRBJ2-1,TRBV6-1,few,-,CASKSAHSYNEQFF,TGTGCCAGCAAATCTGCACATTCATACAATGAGCAGTTCTTC
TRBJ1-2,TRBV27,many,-,CASSLSIGLTNYGYTF,TGTGCCAGCAGTTTATCGATCGGCTTAACCAACTATGGCTACACCTTC
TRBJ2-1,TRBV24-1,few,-,CATSDLPPHNEQFF,TGTGCCACCAGTGATTTGCCCCCTCACAATGAGCAGTTCTTC
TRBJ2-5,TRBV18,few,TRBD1,CASSPMTGGQTQYF,TGTGCCAGCTCACCGATGACAGGGGGCCAGACCCAGTACTTC
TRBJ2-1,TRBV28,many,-,CASSTGRGEQFF,TGTGCCAGCAGTACAGGGAGGGGTGAGCAGTTCTTC
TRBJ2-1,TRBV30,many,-,CAWSVSDNNEQFF,TGTGCCTGGAGTGTAAGTGACAACAATGAGCAGTTCTTC
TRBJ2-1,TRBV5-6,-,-,CASSLGGFGNEQFF,TGTGCCAGCAGCTTGGGGGGTTTTGGCAATGAGCAGTTCTTC
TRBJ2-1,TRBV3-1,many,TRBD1,CASKQGSYNEQFF,TGTGCCAGCAAACAGGGGTCCTACAATGAGCAGTTCTTC
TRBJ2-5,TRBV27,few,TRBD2,CASSGLAGTETQYF,TGTGCCAGCAGTGGACTAGCGGGTACGGAGACCCAGTACTTC
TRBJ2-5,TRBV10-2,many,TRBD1,CASSEPGTGGQETQYF,TGCGCCAGCAGTGAACCCGGGACAGGGGGCCAAGAGACCCAGTACTTC
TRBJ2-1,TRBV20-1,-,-,CSARPGNEQFF,TGCAGTGCTAGACCGGGGAATGAGCAGTTCTTC
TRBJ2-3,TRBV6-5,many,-,CASSYAVDTQYF,TGTGCCAGCAGCTACGCAGTGGATACGCAGTATTTT
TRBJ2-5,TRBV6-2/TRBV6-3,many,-,CASSPTGGQGETQYF,TGTGCCAGCAGTCCCACGGGCGGGCAGGGAGAGACCCAGTACTTC
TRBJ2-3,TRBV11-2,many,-,CASSLEGSGADTQYF,TGTGCCAGCAGCTTAGAAGGCTCAGGGGCAGATACGCAGTATTTT
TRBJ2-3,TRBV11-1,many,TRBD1,CASSLLKLTRGTDTQYF,TGTGCCAGCAGCTTACTAAAGCTAACCAGGGGGACAGATACGCAGTATTTT
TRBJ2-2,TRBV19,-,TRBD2,CASSSQTSGKVGTGELFF,TGTGCCAGTAGTTCACAGACTAGCGGGAAAGTCGGCACCGGGGAGCTGTTTTTT
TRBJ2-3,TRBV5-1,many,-,CASSWGLVPDTQYF,TGCGCCAGCAGCTGGGGGTTAGTACCAGATACGCAGTATTTT
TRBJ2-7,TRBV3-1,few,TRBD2,CASSPLGLGGSEQYF,TGTGCCAGCAGCCCCTTGGGACTAGGGGGGAGTGAGCAGTACTTC
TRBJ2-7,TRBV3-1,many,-,CASSYTGSHEQYF,TGTGCCAGCAGCTACACAGGGTCCCACGAGCAGTACTTC
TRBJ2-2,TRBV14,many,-,CASSPSLNTGELFF,TGTGCCAGCAGCCCGAGCCTGAACACCGGGGAGCTGTTTTTT
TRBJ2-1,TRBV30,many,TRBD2,CAWSVRTSGAYNEQFF,TGTGCCTGGAGTGTACGAACTAGCGGAGCTTACAATGAGCAGTTCTTC
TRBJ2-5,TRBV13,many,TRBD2,CASSLRTSGTPQETQYF,TGTGCCAGCAGCCTAAGGACTAGCGGGACCCCTCAAGAGACCCAGTACTTC
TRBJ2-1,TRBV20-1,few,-,CSARRNWGDEQFF,TGCAGTGCTAGACGGAATTGGGGGGATGAGCAGTTCTTC
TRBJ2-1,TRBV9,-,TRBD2,CASSVGQLGGPWGEDNEQFF,TGTGCCAGCAGCGTAGGGCAGCTGGGAGGGCCTTGGGGGGAGGACAATGAGCAGTTCTTC
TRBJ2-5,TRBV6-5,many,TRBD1,CASSYRGQGARETQYF,TGTGCCAGCAGTTACCGCGGACAGGGGGCGCGTGAGACCCAGTACTTC
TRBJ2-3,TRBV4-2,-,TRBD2,CASSQDLSGGRDTQYF,TGTGCCAGCAGCCAAGACCTCAGCGGGGGGCGGGATACGCAGTATTTT
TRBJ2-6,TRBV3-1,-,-,CTSSQEYREKANVLTF,TGTACCAGCAGCCAGGAGTACAGGGAGAAGGCCAACGTCCTGACTTTC
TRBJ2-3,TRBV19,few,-,CASSPFGPTDTQYF,TGTGCCAGTAGTCCCTTTGGGCCGACAGATACGCAGTATTTT
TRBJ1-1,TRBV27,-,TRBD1,CASRETGGSLTEAFF,TGTGCCAGCAGGGAGACAGGGGGCTCGCTCACTGAAGCTTTCTTT
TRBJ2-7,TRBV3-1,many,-,CASSQVDGSYEQYF,TGTGCCAGCAGCCAGGTGGACGGGAGCTACGAGCAGTACTTC
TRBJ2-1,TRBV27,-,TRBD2,CASSSSPGGPHEQFF,TGTGCCAGCAGTTCCTCACCGGGAGGGCCCCATGAGCAGTTCTTC
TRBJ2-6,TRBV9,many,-,CASSVSRAGANVLTF,TGTGCCAGCAGTGTTTCGAGGGCTGGGGCCAACGTCCTGACTTTC
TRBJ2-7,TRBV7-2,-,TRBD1,CASSPLQGANAYREQYF,TGTGCCAGCAGCCCCCTCCAGGGGGCGAATGCTTATCGGGAGCAGTACTTC
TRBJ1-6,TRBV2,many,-,CASRVVGSPLHF,TGTGCCAGCCGCGTGGTGGGTTCACCCCTCCACTTT
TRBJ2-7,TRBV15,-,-,CATSRDRTVDGYEQYF,TGTGCCACCAGCAGAGATCGAACGGTGGATGGCTACGAGCAGTACTTC
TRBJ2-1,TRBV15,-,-,CATSRDLVKEQFF,TGTGCCACCAGCAGAGATCTAGTAAAAGAGCAGTTCTTC
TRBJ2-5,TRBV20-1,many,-,CSASRHGGRQETQYF,TGCAGTGCTAGCCGTCACGGTGGGAGACAAGAGACCCAGTACTTC
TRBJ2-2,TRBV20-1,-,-,CSARGLVSGELFF,TGCAGTGCTAGAGGACTAGTTTCCGGGGAGCTGTTTTTT
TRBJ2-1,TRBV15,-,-,CATSRTKGDEQFF,TGTGCCACCAGCAGGACGAAGGGCGATGAGCAGTTCTTC
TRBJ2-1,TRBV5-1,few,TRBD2,CASSRDYRSYNEQFF,TGCGCCAGCAGCCGGGACTACCGCTCCTACAATGAGCAGTTCTTC
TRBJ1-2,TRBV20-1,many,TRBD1,CSARETGVYGYTF,TGCAGTGCTAGAGAGACAGGGGTTTATGGCTACACCTTC
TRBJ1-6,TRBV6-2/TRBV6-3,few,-,CASSPRREYNSPLHF,TGTGCCAGCAGTCCCCGCCGGGAATATAATTCACCCCTCCACTTT